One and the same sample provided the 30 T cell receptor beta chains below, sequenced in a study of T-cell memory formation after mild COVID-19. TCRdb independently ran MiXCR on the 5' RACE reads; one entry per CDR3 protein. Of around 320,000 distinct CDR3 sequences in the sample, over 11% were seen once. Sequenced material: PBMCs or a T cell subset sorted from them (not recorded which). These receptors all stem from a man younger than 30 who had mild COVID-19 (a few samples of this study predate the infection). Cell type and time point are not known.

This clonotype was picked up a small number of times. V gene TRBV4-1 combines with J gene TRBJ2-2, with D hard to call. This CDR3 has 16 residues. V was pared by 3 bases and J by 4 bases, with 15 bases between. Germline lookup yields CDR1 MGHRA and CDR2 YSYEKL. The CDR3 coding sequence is TGCGCCAGCAGCCAGCCCCCGGGCCACCTCACCGGGGAGCTGTTTTTT. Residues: CASSQPPGHLTGELFF.

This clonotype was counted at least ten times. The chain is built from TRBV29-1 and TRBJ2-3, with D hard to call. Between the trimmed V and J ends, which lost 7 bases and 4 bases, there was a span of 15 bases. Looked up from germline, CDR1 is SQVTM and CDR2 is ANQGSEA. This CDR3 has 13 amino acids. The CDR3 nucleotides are TGCAGCGCGAAACCGGTAGGCCCAGATACGCAGTATTTT. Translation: CSAKPVGPDTQYF.

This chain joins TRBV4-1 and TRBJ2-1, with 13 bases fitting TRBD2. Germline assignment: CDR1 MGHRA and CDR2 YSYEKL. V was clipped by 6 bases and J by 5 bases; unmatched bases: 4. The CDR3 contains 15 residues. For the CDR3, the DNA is TGCGCCAGCAGATCGGGACTAGCGGGGAACAATGAGCAGTTCTTC. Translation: CASRSGLAGNNEQFF.

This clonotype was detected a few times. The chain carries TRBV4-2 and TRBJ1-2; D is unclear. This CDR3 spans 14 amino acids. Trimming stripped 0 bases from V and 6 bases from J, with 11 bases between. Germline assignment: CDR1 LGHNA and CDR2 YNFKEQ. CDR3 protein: CASSQDIADDGYTF. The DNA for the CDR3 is TGTGCCAGCAGCCAAGATATAGCGGACGATGGCTACACCTTC.

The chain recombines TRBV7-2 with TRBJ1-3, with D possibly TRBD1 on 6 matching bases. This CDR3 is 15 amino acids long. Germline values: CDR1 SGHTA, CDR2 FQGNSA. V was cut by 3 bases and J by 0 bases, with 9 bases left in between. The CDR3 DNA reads TGTGCCAGCAGCTTCACAGGGAACTCTGGAAACACCATATATTTT. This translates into CASSFTGNSGNTIYF. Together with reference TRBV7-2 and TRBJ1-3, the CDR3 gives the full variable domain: GAGVSQSPSNKVTEKGKDVELRCDPISGHTALYWYRQSLGQGLEFLIYFQGNSAPDKSGLPSDRFSAERTGGSVSTLTIQRTQQEDSAVYLCASSFTGNSGNTIYFGEGSWLTVV.

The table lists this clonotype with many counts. The CDR3 DNA is TGCAGCGTCTTCTTACAGGGGAGTGGGGCCTACAATGAGCAGTTCTTC. Amino acid sequence: CSVFLQGSGAYNEQFF. The V and J genes are TRBV29-1 and TRBJ2-1, with TRBD1 matching over 7 bases. Germline V CDR1 and CDR2: SQVTM, ANQGSEA. V was clipped by 6 bases and J by 2 bases; unmatched bases: 13. The length of the CDR3 is 16 residues.

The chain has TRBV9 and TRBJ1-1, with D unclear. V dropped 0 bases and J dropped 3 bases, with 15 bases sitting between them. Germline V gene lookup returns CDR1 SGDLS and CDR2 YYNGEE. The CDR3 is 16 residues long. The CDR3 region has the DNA TGTGCCAGCAGCGTAGCTCCAACGCCCGGGGACACTGAAGCTTTCTTT. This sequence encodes CASSVAPTPGDTEAFF.

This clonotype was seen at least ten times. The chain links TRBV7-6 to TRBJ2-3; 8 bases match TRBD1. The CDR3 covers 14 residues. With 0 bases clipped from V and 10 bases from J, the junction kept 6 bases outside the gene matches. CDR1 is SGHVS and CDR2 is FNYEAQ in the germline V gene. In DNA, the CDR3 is TGTGCCAGCAGCTTAGCAACAGGGGGGACTTCGCAGTATTTT. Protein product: CASSLATGGTSQYF.

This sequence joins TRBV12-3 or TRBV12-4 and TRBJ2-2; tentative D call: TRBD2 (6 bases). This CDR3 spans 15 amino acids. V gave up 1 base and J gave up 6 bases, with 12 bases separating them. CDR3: CASSLGWGDAGELFF. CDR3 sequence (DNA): TGTGCCAGCAGTTTAGGGTGGGGGGACGCCGGGGAGCTGTTTTTT.

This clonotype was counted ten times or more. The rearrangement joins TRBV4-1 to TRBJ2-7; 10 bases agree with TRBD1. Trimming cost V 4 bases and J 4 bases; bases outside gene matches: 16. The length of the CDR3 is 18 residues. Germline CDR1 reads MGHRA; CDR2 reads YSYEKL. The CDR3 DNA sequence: TGCGCCAGCAGCCGACCGGGACAGGGGCCTAGTCGACCTTACGAGCAGTACTTC. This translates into CASSRPGQGPSRPYEQYF.

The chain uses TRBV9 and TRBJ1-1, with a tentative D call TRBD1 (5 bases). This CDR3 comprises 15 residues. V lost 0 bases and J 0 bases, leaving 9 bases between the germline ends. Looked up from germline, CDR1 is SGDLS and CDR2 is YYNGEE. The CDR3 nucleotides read TGTGCCAGCAGCGTAGTCGGGACGGTGAACACTGAAGCTTTCTTT. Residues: CASSVVGTVNTEAFF.

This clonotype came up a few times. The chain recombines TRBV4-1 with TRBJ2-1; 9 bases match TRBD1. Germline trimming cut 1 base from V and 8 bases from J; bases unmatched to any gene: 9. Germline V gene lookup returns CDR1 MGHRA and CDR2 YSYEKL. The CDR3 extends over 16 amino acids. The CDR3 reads CASSQAGTGRRDEQFF. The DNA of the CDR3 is TGCGCCAGCAGCCAAGCCGGGACAGGGCGGAGGGATGAGCAGTTCTTC.

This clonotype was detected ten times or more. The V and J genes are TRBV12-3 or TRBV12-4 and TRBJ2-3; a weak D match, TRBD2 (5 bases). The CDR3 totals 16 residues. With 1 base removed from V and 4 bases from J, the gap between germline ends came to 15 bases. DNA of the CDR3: TGTGCCAGCAGTTTAGGATATGAAGGAGGATCAGATACGCAGTATTTT. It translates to CASSLGYEGGSDTQYF.

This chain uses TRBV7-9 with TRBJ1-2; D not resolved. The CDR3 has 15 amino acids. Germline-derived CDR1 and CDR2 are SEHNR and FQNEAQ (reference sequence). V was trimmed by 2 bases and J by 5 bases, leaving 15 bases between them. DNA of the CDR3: TGTGCCAGCAGCTTAACGGGGAAAAGTAGATATGGCTACACCTTC. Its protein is CASSLTGKSRYGYTF.

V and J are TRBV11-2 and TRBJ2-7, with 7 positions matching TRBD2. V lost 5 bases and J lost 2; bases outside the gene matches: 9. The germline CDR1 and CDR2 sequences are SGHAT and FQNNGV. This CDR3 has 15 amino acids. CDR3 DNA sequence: TGTGCCAGCAGCCCAAGGGTGGCGGGGGCCTACGAGCAGTACTTC. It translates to CASSPRVAGAYEQYF.

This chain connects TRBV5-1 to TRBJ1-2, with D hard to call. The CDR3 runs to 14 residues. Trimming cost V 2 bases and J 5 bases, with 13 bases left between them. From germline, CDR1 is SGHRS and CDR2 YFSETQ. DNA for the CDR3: TGCGCCAGCAGCTTAGCTGGACGTATTTATGGCTACACCTTC. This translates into CASSLAGRIYGYTF.

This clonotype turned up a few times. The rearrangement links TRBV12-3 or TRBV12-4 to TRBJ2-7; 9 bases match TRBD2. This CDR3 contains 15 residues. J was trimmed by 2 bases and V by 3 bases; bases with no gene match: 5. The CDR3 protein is CASSLRAGGTYEQYF. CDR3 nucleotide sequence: TGTGCCAGCAGTTTGAGGGCGGGGGGGACCTACGAGCAGTACTTC.

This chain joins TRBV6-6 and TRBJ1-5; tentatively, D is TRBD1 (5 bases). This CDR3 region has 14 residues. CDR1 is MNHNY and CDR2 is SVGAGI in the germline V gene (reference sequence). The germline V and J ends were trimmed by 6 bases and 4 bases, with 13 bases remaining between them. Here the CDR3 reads CASRTGTQNQPQHF. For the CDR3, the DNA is TGTGCCAGCAGGACCGGGACCCAAAATCAGCCCCAGCATTTT.

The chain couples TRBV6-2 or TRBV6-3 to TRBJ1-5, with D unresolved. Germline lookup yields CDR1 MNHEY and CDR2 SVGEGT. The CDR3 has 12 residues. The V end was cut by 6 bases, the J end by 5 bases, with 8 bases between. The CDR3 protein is CASSQTYQPQHF. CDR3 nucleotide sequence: TGTGCCAGCAGCCAGACCTATCAGCCCCAGCATTTT.

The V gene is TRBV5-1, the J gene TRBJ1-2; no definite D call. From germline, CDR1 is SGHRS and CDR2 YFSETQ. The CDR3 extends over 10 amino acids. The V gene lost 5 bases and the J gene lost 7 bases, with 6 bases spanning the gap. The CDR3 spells CASREGGYTF. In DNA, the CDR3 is TGCGCCAGCAGGGAGGGTGGCTACACCTTC. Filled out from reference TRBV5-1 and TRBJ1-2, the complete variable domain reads KAGVTQTPRYLIKTRGQQVTLSCSPISGHRSVSWYQQTPGQGLQFLFEYFSETQRNKGNFPGRFSGRQFSNSRSEMNVSTLELGDSALYLCASREGGYTFGSGTRLTVV.

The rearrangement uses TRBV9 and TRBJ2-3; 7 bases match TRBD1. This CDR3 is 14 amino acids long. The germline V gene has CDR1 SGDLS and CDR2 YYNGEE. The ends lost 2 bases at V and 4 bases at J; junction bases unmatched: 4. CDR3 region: CASSVRQGPDTQYF. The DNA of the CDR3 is TGTGCCAGCAGCGTCCGACAGGGCCCAGATACGCAGTATTTT.

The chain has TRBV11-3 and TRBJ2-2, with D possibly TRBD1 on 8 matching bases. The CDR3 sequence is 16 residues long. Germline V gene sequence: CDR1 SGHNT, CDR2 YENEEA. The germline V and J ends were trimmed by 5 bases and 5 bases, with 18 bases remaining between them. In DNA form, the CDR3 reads TGTGCCAGCAGCCTCGGACAGGGAGGGGGAACCGGGGAGCTGTTTTTT. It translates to CASSLGQGGGTGELFF.

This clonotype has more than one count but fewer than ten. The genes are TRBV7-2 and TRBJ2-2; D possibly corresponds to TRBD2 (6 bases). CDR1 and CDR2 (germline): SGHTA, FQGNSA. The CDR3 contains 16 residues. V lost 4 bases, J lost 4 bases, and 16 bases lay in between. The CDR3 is CASSSRPGGSTGELFF. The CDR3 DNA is TGTGCCAGCAGCTCGAGGCCTGGGGGGAGCACCGGGGAGCTGTTTTTT.

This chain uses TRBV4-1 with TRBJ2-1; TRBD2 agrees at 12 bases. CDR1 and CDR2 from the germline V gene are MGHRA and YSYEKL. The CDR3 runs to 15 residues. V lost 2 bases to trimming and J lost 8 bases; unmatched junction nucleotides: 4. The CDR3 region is CASSQLAGGAHEQFF. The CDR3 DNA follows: TGCGCCAGCAGCCAACTAGCGGGGGGGGCCCATGAGCAGTTCTTC.

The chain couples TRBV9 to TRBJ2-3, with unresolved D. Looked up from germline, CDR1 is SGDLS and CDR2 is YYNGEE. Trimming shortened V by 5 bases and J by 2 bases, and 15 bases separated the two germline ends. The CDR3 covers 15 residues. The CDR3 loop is CASRVGPGLTDTQYF. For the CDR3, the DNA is TGTGCCAGCAGGGTGGGCCCGGGCCTCACAGATACGCAGTATTTT.

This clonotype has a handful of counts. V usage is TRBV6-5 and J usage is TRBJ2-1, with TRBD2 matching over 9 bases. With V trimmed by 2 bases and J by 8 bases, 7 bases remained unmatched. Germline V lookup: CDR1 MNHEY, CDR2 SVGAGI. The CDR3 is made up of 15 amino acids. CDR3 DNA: TGTGCCAGCAGTTACCAGCGGGGGGCTATCGATGAGCAGTTCTTC. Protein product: CASSYQRGAIDEQFF.

CDR3 nucleotides: TGTGCCAGCTCACCATGGGGCAATGAGCAGTTCTTC. Protein: CASSPWGNEQFF. The V call is TRBV18, the J call TRBJ2-1; no clear D gene. Germline loops: CDR1 KGHSH, CDR2 LQKENI. The CDR3 runs 12 residues. Trimming left V 2 bases short and J 6 bases short, with 5 bases between.

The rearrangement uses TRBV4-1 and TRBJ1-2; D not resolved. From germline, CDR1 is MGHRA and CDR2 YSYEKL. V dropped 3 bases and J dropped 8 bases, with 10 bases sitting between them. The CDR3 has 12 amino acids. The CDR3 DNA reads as TGCGCCAGCAGCCACTGGGCGGAAGGCTACACCTTC. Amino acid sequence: CASSHWAEGYTF.

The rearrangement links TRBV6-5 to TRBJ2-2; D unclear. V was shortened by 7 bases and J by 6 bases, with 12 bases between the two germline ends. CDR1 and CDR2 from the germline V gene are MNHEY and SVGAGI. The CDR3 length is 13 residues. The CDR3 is CASIPRLSGELFF. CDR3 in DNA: TGTGCCAGCATCCCACGCCTGTCCGGGGAGCTGTTTTTT.

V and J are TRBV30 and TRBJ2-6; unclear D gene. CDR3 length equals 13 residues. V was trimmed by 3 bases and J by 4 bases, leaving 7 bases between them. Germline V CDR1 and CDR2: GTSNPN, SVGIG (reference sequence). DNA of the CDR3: TGTGCCTGGAGGGTAGACGGGGCCAACGTCCTGACTTTC. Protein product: CAWRVDGANVLTF.